This T cell receptor (beta chain) is drawn from a study of T-cell reconstitution after alpha-beta-depleted transplantation in children (dated by TCRdb to the mid-2010s). Study-wide context: Using TCR repertoire profiling, the study followed T-cell immune reconstitution in a quantitative way in children after TCRalphabeta/CD19-depleted allogeneic hematopoietic cell transplantation. General study outcomes and caveats: In some patients, the high TCRbeta diversity seen at day 60 was put down to recipient T cells and intrathymic progenitors that had survived conditioning. Hyperexpanded clone frequencies declined over subsequent months; after one year, T-cell counts and TCRbeta diversity were mostly attributed to newly produced T cells. The apparently early recovery of alphabetaT-cell counts about two months after transplant reportedly depended on only several hundred rapidly expanded clones that came from non-depleted graft cells.

Libraries were built with PCR. These reads were obtained on an Illumina HiSeq 2500. Molecular barcoding was employed in the preparation of TCR libraries, with unique molecular identifiers being used to normalize TCRbeta repertoire quantification. TCRdb reprocessed the public reads (quality trimming at Q25 with fastp, clone calling with MiXCR) and kept in-frame beta chains. Duplicate CDR3 protein sequences are folded into a single record with the most common DNA and genes. The table for this sample lists 70,000 to 95,000 distinct CDR3 sequences; 15% to 19% of them were counted only once. Clones ranked in the top ten supply around 20% of the sample. The intended sense of this specimen's treatment or condition label: allogeneic hematopoietic cell transplantation with graft depleted of TCRalphabeta T cells and CD19 B cells. TCRalphabeta/CD19-depleted allogeneic hematopoietic cell grafts were given to the transplant recipients, all of whom were children.

V is pared back by 5 bases and J by 7 bases, with 11 bases lying between the germline termini. Including the terminal cysteine and phenylalanine, the CDR3 comprises 12 residues. Solely the CDR3 DNA is kept, with 36 bases framed from the first base. Comments on this clonotype: Its antigen remains undetermined. No clone much larger than this one lies a single base away; base qualities are absent.

Sequences were derived from PBMCs, mostly from graft donor cells, sampled 180 days after TCRalphabeta/CD19-depleted stem cell transplant. The source is a male patient between 2 and 10 years old who had a stem cell transplant for acute lymphoblastic leukemia, so the T cells may come from the graft donor. Recombination joined TRBV12-3 or TRBV12-4 with TRBJ1-2; a confident D gene designation cannot be given. The CDR3 is CASSQELVGYTF. The nucleotides are TGTGCCAGCAGTCAGGAGTTGGTTGGCTACACCTTC.